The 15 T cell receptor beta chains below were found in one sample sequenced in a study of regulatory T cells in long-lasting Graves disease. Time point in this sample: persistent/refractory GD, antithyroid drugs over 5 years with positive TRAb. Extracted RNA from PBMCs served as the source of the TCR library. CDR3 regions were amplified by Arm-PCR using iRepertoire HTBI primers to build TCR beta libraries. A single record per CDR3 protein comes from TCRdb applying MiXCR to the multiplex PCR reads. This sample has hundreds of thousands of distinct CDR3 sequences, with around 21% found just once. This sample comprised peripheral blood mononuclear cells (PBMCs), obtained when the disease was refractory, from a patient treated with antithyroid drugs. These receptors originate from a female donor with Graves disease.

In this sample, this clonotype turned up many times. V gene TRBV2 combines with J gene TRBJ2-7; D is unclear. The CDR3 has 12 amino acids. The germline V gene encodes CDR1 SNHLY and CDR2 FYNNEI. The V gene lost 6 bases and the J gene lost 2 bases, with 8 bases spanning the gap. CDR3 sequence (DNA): TGTGCCAGCAGGGGCGAAGCCTACGAGCAGTACTTC. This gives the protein CASRGEAYEQYF.

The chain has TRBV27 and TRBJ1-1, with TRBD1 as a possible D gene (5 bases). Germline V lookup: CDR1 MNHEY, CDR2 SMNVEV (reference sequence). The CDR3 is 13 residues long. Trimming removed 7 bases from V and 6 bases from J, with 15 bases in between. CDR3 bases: TGTGCCAGCAACGCTCTGGGACGAGCTGAAGCTTTCTTT. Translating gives CASNALGRAEAFF.

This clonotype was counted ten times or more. The CDR3 spells CASSESSRRATNEKLFF. CDR3 sequence (DNA): TGCGCCAGCAGTGAGTCCTCACGCAGGGCAACTAATGAAAAACTGTTTTTT. The chain is built from TRBV10-1 and TRBJ1-4, with a weak D call TRBD1 (5 bases). Trimming left V 0 bases short and J 0 bases short, with 11 bases between. CDR1 is WNHNN and CDR2 is SYGVQD in the germline V gene (reference sequence). The CDR3 loop spans 17 amino acids.

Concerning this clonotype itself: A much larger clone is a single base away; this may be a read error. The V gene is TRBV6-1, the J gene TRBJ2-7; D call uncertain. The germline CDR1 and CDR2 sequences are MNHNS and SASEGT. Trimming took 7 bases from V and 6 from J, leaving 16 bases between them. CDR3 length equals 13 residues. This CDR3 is CASIGFSLFEQYF. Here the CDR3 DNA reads TGTGCCAGCATCGGATTTAGTCTCTTCGAGCAGTACTTC.

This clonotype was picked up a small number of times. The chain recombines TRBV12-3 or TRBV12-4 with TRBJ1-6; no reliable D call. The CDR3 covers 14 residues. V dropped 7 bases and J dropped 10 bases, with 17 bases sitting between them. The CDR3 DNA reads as TGTGCCAGCAACGTAGGGCGGCTTTACTCACCCCTCCACTTT. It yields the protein CASNVGRLYSPLHF.

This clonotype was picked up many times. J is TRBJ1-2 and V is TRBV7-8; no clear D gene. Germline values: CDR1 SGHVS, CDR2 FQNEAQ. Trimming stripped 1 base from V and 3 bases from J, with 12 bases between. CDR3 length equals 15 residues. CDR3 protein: CASSLVQARDYGYTF. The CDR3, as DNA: TGTGCCAGCAGCTTAGTCCAAGCCAGAGACTATGGCTACACCTTC.

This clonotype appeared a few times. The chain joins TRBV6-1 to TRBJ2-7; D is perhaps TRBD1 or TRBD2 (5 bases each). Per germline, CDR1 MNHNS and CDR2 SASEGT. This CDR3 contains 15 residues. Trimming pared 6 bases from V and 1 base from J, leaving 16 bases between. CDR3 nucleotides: TGTGCCAGCAGCCGGAGACGGGACGGGTCCTACGAGCAGTACTTC. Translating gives CASSRRRDGSYEQYF.

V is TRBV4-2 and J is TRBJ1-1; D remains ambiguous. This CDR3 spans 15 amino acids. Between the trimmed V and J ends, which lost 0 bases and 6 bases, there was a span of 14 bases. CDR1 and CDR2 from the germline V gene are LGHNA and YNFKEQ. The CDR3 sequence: CASSQDLGGFAEAFF. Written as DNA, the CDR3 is TGTGCCAGCAGCCAAGATCTTGGAGGGTTTGCTGAAGCTTTCTTT.

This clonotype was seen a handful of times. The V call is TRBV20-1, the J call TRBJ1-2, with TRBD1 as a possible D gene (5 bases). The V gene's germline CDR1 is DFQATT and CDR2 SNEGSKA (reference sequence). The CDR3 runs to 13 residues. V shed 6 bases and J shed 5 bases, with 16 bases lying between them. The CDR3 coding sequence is TGCAGTGCAGACACGGGCCAGGGATATGGCTACACCTTC. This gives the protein CSADTGQGYGYTF.

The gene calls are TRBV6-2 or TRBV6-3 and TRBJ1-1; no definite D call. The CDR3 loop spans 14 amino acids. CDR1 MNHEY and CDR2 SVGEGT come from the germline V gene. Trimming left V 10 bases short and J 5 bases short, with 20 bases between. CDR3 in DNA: TGTGCCACCTACCGGAGGTACCGCAAGACTGAAGCTTTCTTT. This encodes CATYRRYRKTEAFF.

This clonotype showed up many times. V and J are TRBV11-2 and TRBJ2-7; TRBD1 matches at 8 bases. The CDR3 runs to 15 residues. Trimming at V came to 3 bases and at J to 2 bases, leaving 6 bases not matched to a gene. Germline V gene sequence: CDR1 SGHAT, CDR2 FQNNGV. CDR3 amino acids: CASSFSGTGAYEQYF. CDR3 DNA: TGTGCCAGCAGCTTCTCCGGGACAGGAGCCTACGAGCAGTACTTC.

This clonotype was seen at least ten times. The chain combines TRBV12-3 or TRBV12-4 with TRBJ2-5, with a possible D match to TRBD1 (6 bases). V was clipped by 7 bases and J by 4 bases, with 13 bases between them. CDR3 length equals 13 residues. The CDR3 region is CASTGTPRETQYF. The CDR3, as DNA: TGTGCCAGCACCGGGACACCGAGAGAGACCCAGTACTTC.

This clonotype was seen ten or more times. CDR3 region: CASRGDRAANTEAFF. The CDR3 coding sequence is TGTGCCAGCAGGGGGGACAGGGCGGCGAACACTGAAGCTTTCTTT. This sequence joins TRBV6-1 and TRBJ1-1; 9 bases agree with TRBD1. The CDR3 contains 15 residues. The junction had 6 bases not matched to a gene; V was cut back by 6 bases and J by 1 base. Germline CDR1 is MNHNS and CDR2 is SASEGT.

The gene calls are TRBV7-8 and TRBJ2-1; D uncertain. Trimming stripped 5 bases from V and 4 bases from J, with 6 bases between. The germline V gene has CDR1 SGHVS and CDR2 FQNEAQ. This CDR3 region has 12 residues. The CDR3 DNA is TGTGCCAGCAGCGAATCATACAATGAGCAGTTCTTC. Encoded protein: CASSESYNEQFF.

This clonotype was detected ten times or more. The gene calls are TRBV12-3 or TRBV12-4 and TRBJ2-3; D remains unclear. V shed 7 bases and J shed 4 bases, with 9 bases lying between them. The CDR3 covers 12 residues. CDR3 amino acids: CASTLASDTQYF. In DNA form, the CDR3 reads TGTGCCAGCACCCTCGCATCAGATACGCAGTATTTT.